These 20 T cell receptor beta chains share one sample of origin, sequenced in a study of molecular identifiers for immune sequencing clone quantification. From the PCR reads, TCRdb called clonotypes with MiXCR, one entry per CDR3 protein. The sample includes some 100,000 distinct CDR3 sequences, approximately 40% of them seen just once. Sequencing was carried out using naive CD8+ T cells from blood, with Jurkat cell RNA spiked in. As for subset: FACS-sorted CD8+CD4-CCR7+CD45RA+ naive T cells. The receptors come from a human donor in good health. Some libraries in this study had Jurkat cell RNA spiked in.

This clonotype was observed a handful of times. V usage is TRBV6-2 or TRBV6-3 and J usage is TRBJ2-6, with a weak D call TRBD2 (5 bases). The CDR3 extends over 15 amino acids. V lost 7 bases and J 1 base, leaving 11 bases between the germline ends. Germline V gene sequence: CDR1 MNHEY, CDR2 SVGEGT. CDR3 nucleotide sequence: TGTGCCAGCAATTTTGGCGGGTCTGGGGCCAACGTCCTGACTTTC. Residues: CASNFGGSGANVLTF.

The chain recombines TRBV4-3 with TRBJ2-1; maybe TRBD2 (6 bases). The CDR3 is made up of 16 amino acids. Germline CDR1 reads LGHNA; CDR2 reads YSLEER. V was clipped by 4 bases and J by 4 bases, with 17 bases between them. CDR3 nucleotides: TGCGCCAGCAGCCCCTCGATAACCGCGGGGTACAATGAGCAGTTCTTC. The encoded protein is CASSPSITAGYNEQFF.

This clonotype was picked up a small number of times. The germline gene is not matched at one end of the junction; a read error may be the cause. CDR3 in amino acids: CASSFNLSLAGTDSYEQYF. The CDR3 nucleotides are TGTGCTAGCAGCTTCAATTTGAGTCTAGCGGGAACCGACTCCTACGAGCAGTACTTC. This chain joins TRBV7-7 and TRBJ2-7; 9 bases line up with TRBD2. CDR1 is SSHAT, CDR2 FNYEAQ, per germline (reference sequence). The CDR3 is made up of 19 amino acids.

There are many counts of this clonotype. The chain joins TRBV4-2 to TRBJ2-7; D is tentatively TRBD1 or TRBD2 (5 bases each). The germline CDR1 and CDR2 sequences are LGHNA and YNFKEQ. V lost 1 base to trimming and J lost 7 bases, with 8 bases between them. This CDR3 region has 12 residues. In DNA form, the CDR3 reads TGTGCCAGCAGCCAAGGAGGGGATGAGCAGTACTTC. It codes for CASSQGGDEQYF.

Concerning this clonotype itself: A much larger clone lies one base from this, so it may be a read error. The gene calls are TRBV20-1 and TRBJ2-2; possible D gene TRBD2, 6 bases. Germline loops: CDR1 DFQATT, CDR2 SNEGSKA (reference sequence). The CDR3 loop spans 13 amino acids. CDR3: CSAEQENTGGLFF. The CDR3 bases are TGCAGTGCCGAGCAGGAGAACACCGGGGGGCTGTTTTTT.

There are a few counts of this clonotype. This chain uses TRBV7-2 with TRBJ2-5; perhaps TRBD2 as D (6 bases). The V gene lost 5 bases and the J gene lost 4 bases, with 20 bases spanning the gap. Germline V gene data show CDR1 as SGHTA and CDR2 as FQGNSA. This CDR3 is built from 16 residues. As DNA, the CDR3 is TGTGCCAGCAGCCCAATCGGATTAGCGGCGGGAGAGACCCAGTACTTC. It translates to CASSPIGLAAGETQYF.

Regarding this clonotype: This may arise from a read error, as a much more abundant clone is one base away. It is likely a read error, because the conserved phenylalanine at the end of the CDR3 is missing. This chain joins TRBV9 and TRBJ2-4, with a weak D call TRBD1 (5 bases). Germline V gives CDR1 SGDLS, CDR2 YYNGEE. V lost 4 bases and J lost 0, with 14 bases in between. The CDR3 loop spans 16 amino acids. The CDR3 DNA follows: TGTGCCAGCAGCATCCAGGGCGACATAGCCAAAAACATTCAGTACTTA. Amino acid sequence: CASSIQGDIAKNIQYL.

This clonotype was observed many times. The chain carries TRBV28 and TRBJ2-3, with TRBD2 identical over 11 bases. The J segment lost 4 bases and the V segment lost 2 bases, leaving 2 bases of the junction unmatched. Germline-derived CDR1 and CDR2 are MDHEN and SYDVKM. This CDR3 is built from 15 residues. The chain's CDR3 is CASSLASGRPDTQYF. DNA of the CDR3: TGTGCCAGCAGTTTAGCTAGCGGGAGGCCAGATACGCAGTATTTT.

The V and J genes are TRBV4-3 and TRBJ2-7; D gene unclear. Germline V gene sequence: CDR1 LGHNA, CDR2 YSLEER. The CDR3 is made up of 14 amino acids. V was trimmed by 1 base and J by 0 bases, leaving 7 bases between them. Here the CDR3 reads CASSQVRSSYEQYF. CDR3 nucleotides: TGCGCCAGCAGCCAAGTGCGGAGCTCCTACGAGCAGTACTTC.

As to this clonotype: At one of its ends the junction is not consistent with the germline gene, which may arise from a read error. The chain carries TRBV6-1 and TRBJ2-7; a weak D match, TRBD2 (6 bases). CDR3 length: 14 residues. Looked up from germline, CDR1 is MNHNS and CDR2 is SASEGT. The CDR3 sequence is CSSSDSGLRIEQYF. The CDR3 bases are TGTTCCAGCAGTGATTCGGGACTTAGAATCGAGCAGTACTTC.

A word on this clonotype: Since a much larger clone is just one base distant, this may be a read error. This chain connects TRBV27 to TRBJ2-3; 10 bases fit TRBD2. Germline CDR1 reads MNHEY; CDR2 reads SMNVEV (reference sequence). The CDR3 sequence is 14 residues long. CDR3 region: CATTIAGGSDSQYF. CDR3 DNA sequence: TGTGCCACCACAATAGCGGGAGGTTCAGATTCGCAGTATTTT.

Note on this clonotype: An end of the junction does not agree with germline; a read error may underlie this. The rearrangement joins TRBV7-6 to TRBJ2-7, with a weak D call TRBD2 (6 bases). The germline V gene encodes CDR1 SGHVS and CDR2 FNYEAQ. This CDR3 has 11 amino acids. CDR3: CACSLGGEQYF. In DNA form, the CDR3 reads TGTGCCTGCAGCTTGGGGGGCGAGCAGTACTTC.

This clonotype appeared a single time. The chain is built from TRBV7-9 and TRBJ2-1; tentative D call: TRBD1 (6 bases). The end of the DNA fits TRBJ2-7 better, so the J call may be wrong. The CDR3 has 18 residues. CDR1 and CDR2 (germline): SEHNR, FQNEAQ (reference sequence). The CDR3 loop reads CASSLPQGLAPSYNEQYF. In DNA form, the CDR3 reads TGTGCCAGCAGCTTACCCCAGGGGCTCGCCCCGTCCTACAATGAGCAGTACTTC.

This clonotype was recorded a few times. This chain links TRBV5-4 with TRBJ2-3, with 8 bases that match TRBD2. This CDR3 has 14 residues. The V gene's germline CDR1 is SGHNT and CDR2 YYREEE (reference sequence). Germline trimming cut 5 bases from V and 3 bases from J; bases unmatched to any gene: 5. DNA for the CDR3: TGTGCCAGCAGACCGGCGGGAGGAACAGATACGCAGTATTTT. Amino acid sequence: CASRPAGGTDTQYF.

This clonotype was counted only a few times. Here the CDR3 reads CASSLLRDRGGETQYF. In DNA, the CDR3 is TGTGCCAGCAGTTTATTGCGGGACAGAGGCGGGGAGACCCAGTACTTC. The chain employs TRBV28 and TRBJ2-5; TRBD1 might be the D (7 bases). V was clipped by 1 base and J by 5 bases, with 17 bases between them. CDR1 and CDR2 from the germline V gene are MDHEN and SYDVKM. CDR3 length: 16 amino acids.

The chain recombines TRBV6-2 or TRBV6-3 with TRBJ2-5; D is perhaps TRBD1 or TRBD2 (5 bases each). The V and J ends lost 5 bases and 6 bases respectively, with 19 bases between them. The CDR3 has 15 residues. The germline CDR1 and CDR2 sequences are MNHEY and SVGEGT. The CDR3 here is CASSPRRGRGKTQYF. CDR3 in DNA: TGTGCCAGCAGTCCCCGTCGGGGACGGGGTAAGACCCAGTACTTC.

As to this clonotype: This could be a read error, since a much larger clone is one nucleotide away. The genes are TRBV29-1 and TRBJ2-3; D gene ambiguous. The better agreement between TRBJ1-5 and the DNA end casts doubt on the J call. Germline CDR1 reads SQVTM; CDR2 reads ANQGSEA. CDR3 length: 13 amino acids. CDR3: CSLTVGSTDTQHF. Written as DNA, the CDR3 is TGCAGCTTAACGGTTGGTTCCACAGATACGCAGCATTTT.

This clonotype was counted a few times. J is TRBJ2-7 and V is TRBV28; possibly TRBD1 for D (5 bases). The CDR3 totals 13 residues. Trimming shortened V by 6 bases and J by 2 bases, and 11 bases separated the two germline ends. Germline V CDR1 and CDR2: MDHEN, SYDVKM. CDR3 sequence (DNA): TGTGCCAGCAGACCGACAGTCCCCTACGAGCAGTACTTC. Translating gives CASRPTVPYEQYF.

The chain employs TRBV5-6 and TRBJ1-1, with a tentative D call TRBD1 (5 bases). Germline lookup yields CDR1 SGHDT and CDR2 YYEEEE. V was shortened by 4 bases and J by 4 bases, with 14 bases between the two germline ends. This CDR3 comprises 14 residues. The CDR3 DNA reads TGTGCCAGCAGCCTCGGTCGAGGGACCACTGAAGCTTTCTTT. This encodes CASSLGRGTTEAFF.

This clonotype appeared a few times. V and J are TRBV18 and TRBJ1-5, with 8 bases fitting TRBD1. Per the germline V gene, CDR1 is KGHSH and CDR2 is LQKENI. This CDR3 has 18 residues. V lost 4 bases to trimming and J lost 9 bases; unmatched junction nucleotides: 20. In DNA form, the CDR3 reads TGTGCCAGCTCACTACGCCAGGAGGACAGGGTGTTGGAATGGCCCCAGCATTTT. Translating it yields CASSLRQEDRVLEWPQHF.